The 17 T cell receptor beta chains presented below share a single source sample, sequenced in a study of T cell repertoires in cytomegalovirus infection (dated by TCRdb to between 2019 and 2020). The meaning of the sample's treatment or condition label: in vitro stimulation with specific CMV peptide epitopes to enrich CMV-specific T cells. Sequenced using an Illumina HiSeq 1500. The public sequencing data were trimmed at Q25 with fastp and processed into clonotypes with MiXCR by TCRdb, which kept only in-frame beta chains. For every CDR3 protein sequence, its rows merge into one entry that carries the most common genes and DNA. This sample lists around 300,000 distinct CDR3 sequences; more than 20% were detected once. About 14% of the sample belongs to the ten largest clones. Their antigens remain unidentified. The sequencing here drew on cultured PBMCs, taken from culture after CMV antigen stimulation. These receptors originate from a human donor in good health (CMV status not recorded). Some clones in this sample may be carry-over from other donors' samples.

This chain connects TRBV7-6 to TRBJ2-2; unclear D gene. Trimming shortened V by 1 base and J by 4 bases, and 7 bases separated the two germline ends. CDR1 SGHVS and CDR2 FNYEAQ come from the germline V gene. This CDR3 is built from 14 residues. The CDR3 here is CASSLEVGTGELFF. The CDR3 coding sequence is TGTGCCAGCAGCTTAGAAGTGGGCACCGGGGAGCTGTTTTTT.

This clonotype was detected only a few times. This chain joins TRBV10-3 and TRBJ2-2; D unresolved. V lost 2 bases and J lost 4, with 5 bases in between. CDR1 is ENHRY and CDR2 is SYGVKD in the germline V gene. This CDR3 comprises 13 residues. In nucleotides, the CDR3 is TGTGCCATCAGTGAGACCATCACCGGGGAGCTGTTTTTT. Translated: CAISETITGELFF.

The CDR3 nucleotides read TGCAGCGTTGAAGTGCAGGGCAGGGTAGAGCAGTACTTC. Translated: CSVEVQGRVEQYF. This chain connects TRBV29-1 to TRBJ2-7; TRBD1 might be the D (5 bases). This CDR3 is built from 13 residues. Trimming pared 1 base from V and 7 bases from J, leaving 14 bases between. CDR1 is SQVTM and CDR2 is ANQGSEA in the germline V gene.

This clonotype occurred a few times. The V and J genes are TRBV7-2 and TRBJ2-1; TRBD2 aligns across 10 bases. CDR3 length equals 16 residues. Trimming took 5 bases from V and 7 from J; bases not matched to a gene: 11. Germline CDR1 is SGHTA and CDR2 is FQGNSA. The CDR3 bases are TGTGCCAGCAGCCTACACGGAGCGGGAGGGCCTAATGAGCAGTTCTTC. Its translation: CASSLHGAGGPNEQFF.

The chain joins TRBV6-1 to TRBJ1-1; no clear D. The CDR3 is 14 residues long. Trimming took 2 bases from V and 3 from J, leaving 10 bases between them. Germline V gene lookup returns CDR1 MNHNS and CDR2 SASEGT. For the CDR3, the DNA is TGTGCCAGCAGTGAAATTTATCGGGACACTGAAGCTTTCTTT. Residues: CASSEIYRDTEAFF.

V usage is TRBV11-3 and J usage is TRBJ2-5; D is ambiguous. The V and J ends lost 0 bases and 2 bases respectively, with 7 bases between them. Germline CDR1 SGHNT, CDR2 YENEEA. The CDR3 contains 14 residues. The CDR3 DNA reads TGTGCCAGCAGCTTAGATCCGAAACAAGAGACCCAGTACTTC. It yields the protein CASSLDPKQETQYF.

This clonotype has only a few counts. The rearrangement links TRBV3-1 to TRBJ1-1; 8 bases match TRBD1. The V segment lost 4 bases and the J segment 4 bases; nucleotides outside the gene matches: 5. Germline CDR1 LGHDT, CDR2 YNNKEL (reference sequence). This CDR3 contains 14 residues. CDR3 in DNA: TGTGCCAGCAGCCCCCTAACAGGGGGCACTGAAGCTTTCTTT. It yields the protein CASSPLTGGTEAFF.

Here the CDR3 reads CASSVLGLNEQFF. CDR3 sequence (DNA): TGTGCCAGCAGTGTACTAGGCCTCAATGAGCAGTTCTTC. V usage is TRBV2 and J usage is TRBJ2-1; tentatively, D is TRBD2 (5 bases). The CDR3 has 13 residues. From germline, CDR1 is SNHLY and CDR2 FYNNEI. V lost 4 bases and J lost 6, with 10 bases in between.

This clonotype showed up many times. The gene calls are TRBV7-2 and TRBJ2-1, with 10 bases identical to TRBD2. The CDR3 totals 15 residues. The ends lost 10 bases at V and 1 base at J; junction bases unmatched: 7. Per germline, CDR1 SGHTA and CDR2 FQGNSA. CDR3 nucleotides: TGTGCCACCGGAGCGGGAGGGGCTTCCTACAATGAGCAGTTCTTC. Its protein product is CATGAGGASYNEQFF.

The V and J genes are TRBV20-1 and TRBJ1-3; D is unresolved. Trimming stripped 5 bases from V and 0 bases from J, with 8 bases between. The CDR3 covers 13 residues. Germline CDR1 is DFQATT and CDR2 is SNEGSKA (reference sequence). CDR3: CSAPGISGNTIYF. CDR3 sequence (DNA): TGCAGTGCTCCCGGAATCTCTGGAAACACCATATATTTT.

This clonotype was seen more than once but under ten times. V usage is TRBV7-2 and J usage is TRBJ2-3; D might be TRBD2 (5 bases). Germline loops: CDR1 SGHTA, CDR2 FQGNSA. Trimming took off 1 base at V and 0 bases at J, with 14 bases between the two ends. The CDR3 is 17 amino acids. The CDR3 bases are TGTGCCAGCAGCTTAGTGAGGTGGAGGACTAGCACAGATACGCAGTATTTT. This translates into CASSLVRWRTSTDTQYF. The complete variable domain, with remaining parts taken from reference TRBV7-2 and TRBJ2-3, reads GAGVSQSPSNKVTEKGKDVELRCDPISGHTALYWYRQSLGQGLEFLIYFQGNSAPDKSGLPSDRFSAERTGGSVSTLTIQRTQQEDSAVYLCASSLVRWRTSTDTQYFGPGTRLTVL.

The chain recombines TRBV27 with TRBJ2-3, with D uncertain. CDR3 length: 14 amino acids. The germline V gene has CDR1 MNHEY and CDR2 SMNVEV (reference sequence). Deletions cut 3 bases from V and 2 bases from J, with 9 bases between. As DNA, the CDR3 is TGTGCCAGCAGTTTTTATGGGAACACAGATACGCAGTATTTT. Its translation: CASSFYGNTDTQYF.

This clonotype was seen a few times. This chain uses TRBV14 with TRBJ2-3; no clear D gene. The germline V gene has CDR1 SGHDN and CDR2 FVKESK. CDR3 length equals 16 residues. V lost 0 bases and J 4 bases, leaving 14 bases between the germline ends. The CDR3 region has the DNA TGTGCCAGCAGCCAAGAACGGCTGACTCGCCCAGATACGCAGTATTTT. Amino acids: CASSQERLTRPDTQYF. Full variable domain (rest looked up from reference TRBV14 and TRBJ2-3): EAGVTQFPSHSVIEKGQTVTLRCDPISGHDNLYWYRRVMGKEIKFLLHFVKESKQDESGMPNNRFLAERTGGTYSTLKVQPAELEDSGVYFCASSQERLTRPDTQYFGPGTRLTVL.

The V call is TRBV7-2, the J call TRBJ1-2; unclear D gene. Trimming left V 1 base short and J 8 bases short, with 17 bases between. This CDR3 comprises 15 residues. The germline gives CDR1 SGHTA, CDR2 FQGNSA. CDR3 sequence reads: CASSLGGGIVVGYTF. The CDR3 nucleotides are TGTGCCAGCAGCTTAGGGGGAGGGATTGTTGTGGGCTACACCTTC.

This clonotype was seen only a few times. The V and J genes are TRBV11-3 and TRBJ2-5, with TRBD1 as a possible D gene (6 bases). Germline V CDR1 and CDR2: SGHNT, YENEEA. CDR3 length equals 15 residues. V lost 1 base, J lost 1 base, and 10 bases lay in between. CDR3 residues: CASSLVGQLQETQYF. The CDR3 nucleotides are TGTGCCAGCAGCTTAGTTGGACAGCTCCAAGAGACCCAGTACTTC.

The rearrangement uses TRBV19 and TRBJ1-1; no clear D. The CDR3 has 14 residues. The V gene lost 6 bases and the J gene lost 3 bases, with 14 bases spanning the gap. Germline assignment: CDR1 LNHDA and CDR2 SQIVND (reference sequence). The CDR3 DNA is TGTGCCAGTAGCCCGGACGGGGTTGACACTGAAGCTTTCTTT. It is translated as CASSPDGVDTEAFF.

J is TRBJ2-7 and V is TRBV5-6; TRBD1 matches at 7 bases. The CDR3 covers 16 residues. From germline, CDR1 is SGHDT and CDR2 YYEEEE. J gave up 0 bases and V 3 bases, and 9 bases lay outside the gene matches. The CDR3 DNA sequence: TGTGCCAGCAGCTCAAGCAGGACAGGCTTCTCCTACGAGCAGTACTTC. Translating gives CASSSSRTGFSYEQYF.